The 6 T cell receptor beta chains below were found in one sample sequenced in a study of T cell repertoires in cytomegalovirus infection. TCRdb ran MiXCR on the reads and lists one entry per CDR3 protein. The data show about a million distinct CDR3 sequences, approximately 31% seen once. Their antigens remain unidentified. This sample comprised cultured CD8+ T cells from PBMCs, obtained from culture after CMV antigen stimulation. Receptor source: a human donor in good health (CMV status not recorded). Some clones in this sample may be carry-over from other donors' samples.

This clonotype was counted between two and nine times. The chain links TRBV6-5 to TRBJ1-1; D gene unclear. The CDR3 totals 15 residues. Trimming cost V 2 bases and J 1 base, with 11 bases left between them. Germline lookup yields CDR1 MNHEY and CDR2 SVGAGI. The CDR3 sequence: CASSYMRPKNTEAFF. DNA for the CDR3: TGTGCCAGCAGTTACATGAGACCCAAGAACACTGAAGCTTTCTTT.

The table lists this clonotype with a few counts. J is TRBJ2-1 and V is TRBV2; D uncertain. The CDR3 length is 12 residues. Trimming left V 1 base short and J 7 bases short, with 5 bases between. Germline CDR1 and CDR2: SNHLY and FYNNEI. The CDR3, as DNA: TGTGCCAGCAGTGAAGTGGTAAATGAGCAGTTCTTC. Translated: CASSEVVNEQFF.

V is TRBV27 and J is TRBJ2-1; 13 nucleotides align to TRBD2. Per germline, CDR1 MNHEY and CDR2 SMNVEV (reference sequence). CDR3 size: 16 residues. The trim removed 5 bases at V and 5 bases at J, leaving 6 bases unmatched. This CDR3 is CASSPGTSGVHNEQFF. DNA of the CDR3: TGTGCCAGCAGTCCGGGGACTAGCGGGGTACACAATGAGCAGTTCTTC.

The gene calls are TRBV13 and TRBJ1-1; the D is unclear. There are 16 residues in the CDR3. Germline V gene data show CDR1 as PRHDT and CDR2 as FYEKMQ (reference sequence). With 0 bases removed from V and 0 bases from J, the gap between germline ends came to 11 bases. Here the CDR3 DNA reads TGTGCCAGCAGCTTAGGCGCTTGGAGTATGAACACTGAAGCTTTCTTT. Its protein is CASSLGAWSMNTEAFF. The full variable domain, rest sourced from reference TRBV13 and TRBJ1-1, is AAGVIQSPRHLIKEKRETATLKCYPIPRHDTVYWYQQGPGQDPQFLISFYEKMQSDKGSIPDRFSAQQFSDYHSELNMSSLELGDSALYFCASSLGAWSMNTEAFFGQGTRLTVV.

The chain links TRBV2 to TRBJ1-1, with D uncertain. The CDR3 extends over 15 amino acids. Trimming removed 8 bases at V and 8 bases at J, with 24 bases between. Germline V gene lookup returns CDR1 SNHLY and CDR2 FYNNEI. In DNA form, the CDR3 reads TGTGCCAGCGGACTGGGCAGGACGGAACGGGGAGAAGCTTTCTTT. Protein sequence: CASGLGRTERGEAFF.

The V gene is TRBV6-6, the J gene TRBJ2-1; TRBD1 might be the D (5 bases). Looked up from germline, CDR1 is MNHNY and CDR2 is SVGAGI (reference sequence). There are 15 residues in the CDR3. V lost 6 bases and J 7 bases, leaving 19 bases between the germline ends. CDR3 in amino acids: CASRYFSGKLNEQFF. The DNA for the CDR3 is TGTGCCAGCAGGTATTTCTCAGGGAAACTTAATGAGCAGTTCTTC.